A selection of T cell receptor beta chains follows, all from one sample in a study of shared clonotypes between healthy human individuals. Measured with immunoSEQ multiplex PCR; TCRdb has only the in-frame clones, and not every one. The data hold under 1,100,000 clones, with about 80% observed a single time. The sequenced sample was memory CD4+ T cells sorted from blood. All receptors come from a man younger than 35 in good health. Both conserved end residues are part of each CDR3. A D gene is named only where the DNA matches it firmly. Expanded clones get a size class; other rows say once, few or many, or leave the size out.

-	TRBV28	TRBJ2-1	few	CASSMTGLGEQFF	TGTGCCAGCAGTATGACAGGTCTCGGTGAGCAGTTCTTC
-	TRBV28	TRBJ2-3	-	CASTIGGSGTDTQYF	TGTGCCAGCACCATTGGGGGGAGCGGCACAGATACGCAGTATTTT
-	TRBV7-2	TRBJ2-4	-	CASSSVAAKNIQYF	TGTGCCAGCAGCTCCGTCGCAGCCAAAAACATTCAGTACTTC
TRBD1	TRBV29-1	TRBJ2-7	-	CSVVGTGNYEQYF	TGCAGCGTTGTAGGGACAGGGAATTACGAGCAGTACTTC
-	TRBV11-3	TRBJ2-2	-	CASSFLITGELFF	TGTGCCAGCAGCTTCCTCATCACCGGGGAGCTGTTTTTT
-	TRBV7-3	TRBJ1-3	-	CASSSDGNRGNTIYF	TGTGCCAGCAGCTCCGACGGTAATAGAGGAAACACCATATATTTT
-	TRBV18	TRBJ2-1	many	CASSLGPQNEQFF	TGTGCCAGCTCGTTGGGACCACAGAATGAGCAGTTCTTC
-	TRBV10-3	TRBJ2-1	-	CAISEGGEEFF	TGTGCCATCAGTGAGGGAGGTGAGGAGTTCTTC
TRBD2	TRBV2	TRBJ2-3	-	CASSVRTSGTDTQYF	TGTGCCAGCAGTGTCCGGACTAGCGGGACCGATACGCAGTATTTT
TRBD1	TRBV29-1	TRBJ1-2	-	CSVRQGVNYGYTF	TGCAGCGTGAGACAGGGGGTGAACTATGGCTACACCTTC
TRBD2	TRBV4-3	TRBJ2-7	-	CASSQGLAGSYEQYF	TGCGCCAGCAGCCAAGGACTAGCGGGGTCCTACGAGCAGTACTTC
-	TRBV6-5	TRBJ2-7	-	CASWDGTSYEQYF	TGTGCCAGCTGGGACGGGACTTCCTACGAGCAGTACTTC
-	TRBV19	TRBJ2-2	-	CASSVTPDSNTGELFF	TGTGCCAGTAGTGTCACCCCGGACAGCAACACCGGGGAGCTGTTTTTT
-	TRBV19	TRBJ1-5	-	CASSSGRGKNQPQHF	TGTGCCAGTAGTTCTGGCAGGGGAAAGAATCAGCCCCAGCATTTT
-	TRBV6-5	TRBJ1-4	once	CASSSRMSGKLFF	TGTGCCAGCAGTTCCCGGATGTCCGGGAAACTGTTTTTT
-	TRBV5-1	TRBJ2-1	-	CASSQGTGSNRDEQFF	TGCGCCAGCAGCCAGGGGACGGGCTCGAATCGGGATGAGCAGTTCTTC
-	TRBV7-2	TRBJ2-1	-	CASSTRATNEQFF	TGTGCCAGCAGCACGAGGGCTACCAATGAGCAGTTCTTC
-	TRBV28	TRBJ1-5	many	CASSLLDDGPQHF	TGTGCCAGCAGTTTATTGGATGATGGGCCCCAGCATTTT
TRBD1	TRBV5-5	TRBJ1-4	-	CASSSGQGEKLFF	TGTGCCAGCAGCTCCGGACAGGGAGAAAAACTGTTTTTT
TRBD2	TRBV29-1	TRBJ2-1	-	CSVDHGRTFSYNEQFF	TGCAGCGTTGACCACGGGAGGACCTTCTCCTACAATGAGCAGTTCTTC
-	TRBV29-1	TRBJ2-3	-	CSVVDRTAPTDTQYF	TGCAGCGTGGTCGACCGGACAGCCCCCACAGATACGCAGTATTTT
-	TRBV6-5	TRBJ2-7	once	CASSPGAVSEQYF	TGTGCCAGCAGCCCCGGCGCCGTTTCCGAGCAGTACTTC
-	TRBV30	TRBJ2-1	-	CAWRGTNEQFF	TGTGCCTGGAGGGGGACGAATGAGCAGTTCTTC
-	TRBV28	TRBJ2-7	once	CASSLGGRQYF	TGTGCCAGCAGTTTAGGGGGACGGCAGTACTTC
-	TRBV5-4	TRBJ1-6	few	CASSTGVFYSPLHF	TGTGCCAGCAGTACAGGAGTCTTCTATTCACCCCTCCACTTT
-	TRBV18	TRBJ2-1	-	CASSPPYLYNEQFF	TGTGCCAGCTCACCACCTTACCTATACAATGAGCAGTTCTTC
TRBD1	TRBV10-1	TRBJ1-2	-	CATPDRAHYGYTF	TGCGCCACCCCGGACAGGGCGCACTATGGCTACACCTTC
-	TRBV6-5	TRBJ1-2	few	CASSHFRDTKVYGYTF	TGTGCCAGCAGTCACTTCCGGGACACCAAAGTCTATGGCTACACCTTC
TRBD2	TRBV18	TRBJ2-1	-	CASSPGSGGPNEQFF	TGTGCCAGCTCACCGGGTAGCGGGGGGCCGAATGAGCAGTTCTTC
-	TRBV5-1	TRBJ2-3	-	CASNGGTSTDTQYF	TGCGCCAGCAACGGCGGAACATCCACAGATACGCAGTATTTT
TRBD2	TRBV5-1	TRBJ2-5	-	CASSLGSGRETQYF	TGCGCCAGCAGCTTGGGAAGCGGGAGAGAGACCCAGTACTTC
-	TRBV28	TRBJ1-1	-	CASSPPRNTEAFF	TGTGCCAGCAGCCCCCCTAGGAACACTGAAGCTTTCTTT
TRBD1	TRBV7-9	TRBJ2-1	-	CASSLGQGAYNEQFF	TGTGCCAGCAGCTTAGGTCAGGGGGCTTACAATGAGCAGTTCTTC
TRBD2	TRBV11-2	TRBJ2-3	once	CASSVLLAGRGADTQYF	TGTGCCAGCAGCGTACTTCTAGCGGGCCGGGGCGCAGATACGCAGTATTTT
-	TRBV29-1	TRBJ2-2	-	CSVARPGGELFF	TGCAGCGTCGCCCGACCTGGGGGGGAGCTGTTTTTT
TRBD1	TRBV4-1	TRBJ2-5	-	CASSQGSYRGQETQYF	TGCGCCAGCAGCCAAGGGAGTTACAGGGGGCAAGAGACCCAGTACTTC
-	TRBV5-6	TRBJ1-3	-	CASSSYRLISGNTIYF	TGTGCCAGCAGTTCCTATAGACTCATCTCTGGAAACACCATATATTTT
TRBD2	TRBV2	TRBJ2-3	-	CASSERRTRRGTDTQYF	TGTGCCAGCAGTGAACGACGGACTAGGCGGGGCACAGATACGCAGTATTTT
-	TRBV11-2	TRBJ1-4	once	CASSLDREKLFF	TGTGCCAGCAGCCTAGACAGAGAGAAACTGTTTTTT
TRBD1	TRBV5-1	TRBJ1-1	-	CASSQDRGLTEAFF	TGCGCCAGCAGCCAAGACAGGGGGCTCACTGAAGCTTTCTTT